Following are 11 T cell receptor beta chains from one sample sequenced in a study of T cells in localized non-small cell lung cancer. Here immunoSEQ multiplex PCR was the method, and the copy in TCRdb shows in-frame clones only, minus some. The sample includes 75,000 to 90,000 clones, roughly 81% seen only once; the top ten take under 3.5%. The specimen comprised peripheral blood, sampled before any cancer treatment. The source is a man between 35 and 75 years old with stage I lung adenocarcinoma.

The genes are TRBV10-3 and TRBJ2-2; D unresolved. CDR1 and CDR2 from the germline V gene are ENHRY and SYGVKD. Trimming pared 2 bases from V and 6 bases from J, leaving 7 bases between. The CDR3 totals 13 residues. Written as DNA, the CDR3 is TGTGCCATCAGTGAGGACCGGGCCGGGGAGCTGTTTTTT. It specifies CAISEDRAGELFF.

The rearrangement links TRBV28 to TRBJ2-3; 7 nucleotides align to TRBD2. The V gene's germline CDR1 is MDHEN and CDR2 SYDVKM. With 10 bases clipped from V and 2 bases from J, the junction kept 9 bases outside the gene matches. This CDR3 region has 14 residues. The CDR3 here is CATLSGFTTDTQYF. CDR3 DNA sequence: TGTGCCACCCTTAGCGGGTTCACCACAGATACGCAGTATTTT.

The chain couples TRBV15 to TRBJ2-1; 7 bases line up with TRBD1. Germline values: CDR1 LNHNV, CDR2 YYDKDF (reference sequence). The V gene end was trimmed by 4 bases and the J gene end by 9 bases; junction bases not matched to a gene: 9. The CDR3 covers 14 residues. The CDR3 sequence: CATSNYRGKGEQFF. Written as DNA, the CDR3 is TGTGCCACCAGCAATTACAGGGGAAAGGGTGAGCAGTTCTTC.

This clone was detected a few times. CDR3 DNA sequence: TGTGCCTGGAGAAAGGGAGGCTACACCTTC. Protein sequence: CAWRKGGYTF. The V call is TRBV30, the J call TRBJ1-2; D is uncertain. The CDR3 runs 10 residues. Trimming removed 3 bases at V and 8 bases at J, with 7 bases between. CDR1 is GTSNPN, CDR2 SVGIG, per germline (reference sequence).

The chain links TRBV5-1 to TRBJ2-1; possibly TRBD1 or TRBD2 for D (5 bases each). V was trimmed by 4 bases and J by 4 bases, leaving 18 bases between them. Germline V gene lookup returns CDR1 SGHRS and CDR2 YFSETQ. This CDR3 comprises 16 residues. Here the CDR3 reads CASSLLYGTTYNEQFF. The CDR3 coding sequence is TGCGCCAGCAGCCTGCTTTACGGGACCACGTACAATGAGCAGTTCTTC.

J is TRBJ2-2 and V is TRBV10-3; D may be TRBD1 (6 bases). The CDR3 length is 17 residues. Germline-derived CDR1 and CDR2 are ENHRY and SYGVKD. Trimming removed 0 bases from V and 7 bases from J, with 18 bases in between. The CDR3 nucleotides are TGTGCCATCAGTGAGTCGAATGGGGGCGCGTCGGGCGGGGAGCTGTTTTTT. Translating it yields CAISESNGGASGGELFF.

This clone was observed a single time. The rearrangement uses TRBV11-2 and TRBJ1-3; perhaps TRBD1 as D (5 bases). The CDR3 has 16 residues. V lost 2 bases and J lost 4, with 15 bases in between. Germline lookup yields CDR1 SGHAT and CDR2 FQNNGV. CDR3 DNA: TGTGCCAGCAGCTTACTAGGGGCGAACCCCGGAAACACCATATATTTT. This codes for CASSLLGANPGNTIYF. The whole variable domain, remainder taken from reference TRBV11-2 and TRBJ1-3, is EAGVAQSPRYKIIEKRQSVAFWCNPISGHATLYWYQQILGQGPKLLIQFQNNGVVDDSQLPKDRFSAERLKGVDSTLKIQPAKLEDSAVYLCASSLLGANPGNTIYFGEGSWLTVV.

This rearrangement joins TRBV2 to TRBJ2-2; TRBD1 agrees at 9 bases. The CDR3 has 16 residues. Per germline, CDR1 SNHLY and CDR2 FYNNEI. V lost 8 bases and J lost 6; bases outside the gene matches: 13. CDR3 DNA: TGTGCCAGCGGGGACAGGGACGGCGTCGGCTCCGGGGAGCTGTTTTTT. Protein sequence: CASGDRDGVGSGELFF.

This clone has a handful of counts. V and J are TRBV2 and TRBJ1-4; 9 bases fit TRBD1. The germline gives CDR1 SNHLY, CDR2 FYNNEI. This CDR3 is built from 15 residues. J gave up 8 bases and V 7 bases, and 11 bases lay outside the gene matches. CDR3 DNA sequence: TGTGCCAGCAAAAGGGAGGGACAGGGAAACGAAAAACTGTTTTTT. As protein: CASKREGQGNEKLFF.

The V call is TRBV6-1, the J call TRBJ2-1; D may be TRBD2 (6 bases). The CDR3 length is 16 residues. Germline CDR1 reads MNHNS; CDR2 reads SASEGT. Trimming removed 3 bases at V and 8 bases at J, with 20 bases between. The CDR3 region has the DNA TGTGCCAGCAGTGACCCTATCGCGGGGACCGACGATGAGCAGTTCTTC. This sequence encodes CASSDPIAGTDDEQFF.

The chain uses TRBV5-8 and TRBJ1-4, with TRBD1 as a possible D gene (5 bases). Germline CDR1 SGHTS, CDR2 YDEGEE. V was trimmed by 4 bases and J by 0 bases, leaving 10 bases between them. CDR3 size: 15 residues. Here the CDR3 reads CASSPRGATNEKLFF. The CDR3 coding sequence is TGTGCCAGCAGCCCTCGGGGGGCAACTAATGAAAAACTGTTTTTT.